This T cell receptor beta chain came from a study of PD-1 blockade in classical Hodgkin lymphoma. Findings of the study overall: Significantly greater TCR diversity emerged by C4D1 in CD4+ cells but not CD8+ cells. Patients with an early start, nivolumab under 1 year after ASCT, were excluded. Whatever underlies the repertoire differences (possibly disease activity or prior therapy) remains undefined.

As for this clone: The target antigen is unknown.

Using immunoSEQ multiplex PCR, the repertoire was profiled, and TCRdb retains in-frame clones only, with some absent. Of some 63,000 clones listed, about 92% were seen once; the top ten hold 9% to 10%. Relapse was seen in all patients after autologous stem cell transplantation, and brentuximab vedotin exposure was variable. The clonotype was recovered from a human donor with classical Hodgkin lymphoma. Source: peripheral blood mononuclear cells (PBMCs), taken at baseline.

The CDR3 loop reads CASSPREGRPYEQYF. The CDR3 DNA follows: TGTGCCAGCAGCCCCCGAGAGGGCCGGCCCTACGAGCAGTACTTC. The rearrangement links TRBV7-9 to TRBJ2-5; D is possibly TRBD2 (5 bases). The end of the DNA is better explained by TRBJ2-7, so the J call may be wrong. The CDR3 length is 15 residues. Germline values: CDR1 SEHNR, CDR2 FQNEAQ (reference sequence).